The 15 T cell receptor beta chains below were found in one sample sequenced in a study of OX40 agonist ivuxolimab in advanced cancers. Measured with immunoSEQ multiplex PCR; TCRdb has only the in-frame clones, and not every one. The sample lists 45,000 to 60,000 clones; just under 90% were seen once. The starting material was CD4+ or CD8+ T cells sorted from blood, obtained in a trial of the OX40 agonist ivuxolimab. Every receptor here comes from an adult with an advanced solid tumor such as melanoma, head and neck, liver or kidney cancer.

The CDR3 region is CASSLAAGGPNEQFF. In nucleotides, the CDR3 is TGTGCCAGCAGCTTAGCAGCGGGAGGGCCAAATGAGCAGTTCTTC. This chain joins TRBV7-3 and TRBJ2-1, with 10 bases aligning to TRBD2. Germline V CDR1 and CDR2: SGHTA, FQGTGA. The CDR3 runs 15 residues. Trimming took 2 bases from V and 7 from J; bases not matched to a gene: 5.

V usage is TRBV7-2 and J usage is TRBJ2-7, with 9 bases aligning to TRBD2. J gave up 2 bases and V 4 bases, and 9 bases lay outside the gene matches. Germline CDR1 reads SGHTA; CDR2 reads FQGNSA. The CDR3 sequence is 16 residues long. CDR3 loop: CASSSSSGVPAYEQYF. For the CDR3, the DNA is TGTGCCAGCAGCTCCTCTAGCGGGGTCCCCGCCTACGAGCAGTACTTC.

This chain connects TRBV28 to TRBJ2-7, with 9 bases lining up with TRBD1. The CDR3 has 16 amino acids. Germline assignment: CDR1 MDHEN and CDR2 SYDVKM. The V and J ends lost 4 bases and 2 bases, in that order; junction bases with no gene match: 9. CDR3 sequence: CASSWETRQGAYEQYF. DNA for the CDR3: TGTGCCAGCAGTTGGGAAACGAGACAGGGGGCCTACGAGCAGTACTTC. Supplemented by reference TRBV28 and TRBJ2-7, the full variable domain reads DVKVTQSSRYLVKRTGEKVFLECVQDMDHENMFWYRQDPGLGLRLIYFSYDVKMKEKGDIPEGYSVSREKKERFSLILESASTNQTSMYLCASSWETRQGAYEQYFGPGTRLTVT.

The rearrangement uses TRBV4-1 and TRBJ1-2, with D possibly being TRBD1 (5 bases). Looked up from germline, CDR1 is MGHRA and CDR2 is YSYEKL. With 0 bases removed from V and 4 bases from J, the gap between germline ends came to 18 bases. CDR3 size: 17 residues. This CDR3 is CASSQDGDGVIIYGYTF. Written as DNA, the CDR3 is TGCGCCAGCAGCCAAGATGGGGACGGCGTCATCATCTATGGCTACACCTTC.

The V gene is TRBV14, the J gene TRBJ2-1; TRBD1 aligns across 8 bases. With V trimmed by 6 bases and J by 9 bases, 4 bases remained unmatched. Germline V CDR1 and CDR2: SGHDN, FVKESK. This CDR3 comprises 12 residues. The CDR3 sequence: CASSPTGGEQFF. DNA for the CDR3: TGTGCCAGCAGTCCCACAGGGGGTGAGCAGTTCTTC.

The chain couples TRBV5-6 to TRBJ2-2, with 7 nucleotides matching TRBD1. J was trimmed by 4 bases and V by 4 bases; bases with no gene match: 10. The V gene's germline CDR1 is SGHDT and CDR2 YYEEEE. CDR3 size: 16 residues. The CDR3 loop is CASSPETGFRTGELFF. CDR3 in DNA: TGTGCCAGCAGCCCCGAGACAGGGTTTCGCACCGGGGAGCTGTTTTTT.

The chain combines TRBV9 with TRBJ1-6, with 8 nucleotides matching TRBD1. The CDR3 is 15 residues long. After removal of 3 bases from V and 6 bases from J, the junction contained 5 bases not matched to a gene. Germline-derived CDR1 and CDR2 are SGDLS and YYNGEE. CDR3 DNA: TGTGCCAGCAGCGCCGGGACAGGAGTTAATTCACCCCTCCACTTT. This sequence encodes CASSAGTGVNSPLHF.

The rearrangement uses TRBV9 and TRBJ1-5; 7 bases line up with TRBD1. The V gene end was trimmed by 4 bases and the J gene end by 6 bases; junction bases not matched to a gene: 10. The CDR3 is 15 amino acids. Germline V gene data show CDR1 as SGDLS and CDR2 as YYNGEE. CDR3 nucleotides: TGTGCCAGCAGCACCTCCGGACAGGTCTCTCAGCCCCAGCATTTT. Amino acids: CASSTSGQVSQPQHF.

This clone was detected only a few times. The rearrangement uses TRBV4-3 and TRBJ2-5; D remains unclear. Looked up from germline, CDR1 is LGHNA and CDR2 is YSLEER. This CDR3 is built from 14 residues. V dropped 1 base and J dropped 4 bases, with 10 bases sitting between them. This CDR3 reads CASSQAVLGETQYF. CDR3 DNA sequence: TGCGCCAGCAGCCAAGCTGTACTGGGAGAGACCCAGTACTTC.

J is TRBJ1-2 and V is TRBV6-5; 8 bases align to TRBD1. CDR1 and CDR2 (germline): MNHEY, SVGAGI. The CDR3 spans 13 residues. Trimming took 3 bases from V and 6 from J; bases not matched to a gene: 3. CDR3 protein: CASSYSGGDGYTF. The CDR3 DNA reads as TGTGCCAGCAGTTATTCAGGGGGCGATGGCTACACCTTC.

V is TRBV7-6 and J is TRBJ2-2; 7 bases align to TRBD1. V shed 4 bases, J shed 7 bases, and the junction held 6 bases outside the gene matches. The germline V gene has CDR1 SGHVS and CDR2 FNYEAQ. The CDR3 runs 14 residues. CDR3 region: CASSSGTESGELFF. DNA of the CDR3: TGTGCCAGCAGCTCCGGGACAGAAAGCGGGGAGCTGTTTTTT.

This chain links TRBV9 with TRBJ2-5; D possibly corresponds to TRBD1 (5 bases). The CDR3 contains 17 residues. The germline gives CDR1 SGDLS, CDR2 YYNGEE. Between the trimmed V and J ends, which lost 2 bases and 5 bases, there was a span of 22 bases. DNA of the CDR3: TGTGCCAGCAGCGTTGGACAATCGGACCGACTGGGGGAGACCCAGTACTTC. Residues: CASSVGQSDRLGETQYF.

This clone was observed a few times. J is TRBJ1-1 and V is TRBV7-9; D may be TRBD1 (5 bases). V was pared by 7 bases and J by 6 bases, with 15 bases between. Germline CDR1 reads SEHNR; CDR2 reads FQNEAQ (reference sequence). This CDR3 has 13 amino acids. The CDR3 loop is CASTVGRGAEAFF. CDR3 sequence (DNA): TGTGCCAGCACCGTCGGACGGGGGGCTGAAGCTTTCTTT.

The rearrangement joins TRBV5-1 to TRBJ2-7; D is undetermined. Trimming left V 0 bases short and J 0 bases short, with 10 bases between. The CDR3 is made up of 15 amino acids. The germline CDR1 and CDR2 sequences are SGHRS and YFSETQ. CDR3 loop: CASSLVSVSSYEQYF. As DNA, the CDR3 is TGCGCCAGCAGCTTGGTTAGTGTGAGCTCCTACGAGCAGTACTTC.

The gene calls are TRBV30 and TRBJ1-3; D gene uncertain. Germline CDR1 is GTSNPN and CDR2 is SVGIG (reference sequence). Deletions cut 1 base from V and 0 bases from J, with 7 bases between. The CDR3 runs to 14 residues. CDR3 nucleotides: TGTGCCTGGAGTGCGGTCAGCTCTGGAAACACCATATATTTT. This codes for CAWSAVSSGNTIYF.